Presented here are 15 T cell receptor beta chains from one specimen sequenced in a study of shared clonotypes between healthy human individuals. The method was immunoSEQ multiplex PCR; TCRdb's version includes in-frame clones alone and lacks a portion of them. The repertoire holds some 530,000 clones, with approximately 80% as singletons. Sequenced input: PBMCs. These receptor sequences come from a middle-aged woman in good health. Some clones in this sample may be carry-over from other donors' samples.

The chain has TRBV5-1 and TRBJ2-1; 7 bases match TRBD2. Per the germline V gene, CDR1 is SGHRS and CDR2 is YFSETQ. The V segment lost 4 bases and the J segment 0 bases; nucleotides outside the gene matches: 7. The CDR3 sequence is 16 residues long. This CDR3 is CASSLTAGNSYNEQFF. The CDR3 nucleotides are TGCGCCAGCAGCCTGACAGCGGGGAACTCCTACAATGAGCAGTTCTTC.

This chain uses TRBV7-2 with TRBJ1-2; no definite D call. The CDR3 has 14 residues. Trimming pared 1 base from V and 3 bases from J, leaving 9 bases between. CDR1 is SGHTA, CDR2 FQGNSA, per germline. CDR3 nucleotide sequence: TGTGCCAGCAGCTTAGGCCCTTTGGACTATGGCTACACCTTC. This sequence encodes CASSLGPLDYGYTF.

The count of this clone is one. CDR3 nucleotide sequence: TGTGCCAGCAGCAAAGCCCACCGGGGCAACGGGGAGACCCAGTACTTC. Translated: CASSKAHRGNGETQYF. The chain combines TRBV21-1 with TRBJ2-5. TRBV21-1 has pseudogene status. The CDR3 covers 16 residues.

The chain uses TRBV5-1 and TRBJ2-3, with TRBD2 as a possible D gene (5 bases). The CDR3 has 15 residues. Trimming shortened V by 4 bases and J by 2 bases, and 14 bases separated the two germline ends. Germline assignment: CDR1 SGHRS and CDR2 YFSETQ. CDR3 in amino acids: CASSEFGLLTDTQYF. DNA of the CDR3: TGCGCCAGCAGCGAATTCGGACTTCTCACAGATACGCAGTATTTT. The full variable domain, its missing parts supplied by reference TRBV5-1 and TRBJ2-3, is KAGVTQTPRYLIKTRGQQVTLSCSPISGHRSVSWYQQTPGQGLQFLFEYFSETQRNKGNFPGRFSGRQFSNSRSEMNVSTLELGDSALYLCASSEFGLLTDTQYFGPGTRLTVL.

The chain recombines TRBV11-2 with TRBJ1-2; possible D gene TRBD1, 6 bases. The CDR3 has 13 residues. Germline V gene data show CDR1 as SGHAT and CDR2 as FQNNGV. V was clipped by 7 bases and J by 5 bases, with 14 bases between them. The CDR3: CASTTRGGYGYTF. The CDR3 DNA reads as TGTGCCAGCACCACAAGGGGGGGGTATGGCTACACCTTC.

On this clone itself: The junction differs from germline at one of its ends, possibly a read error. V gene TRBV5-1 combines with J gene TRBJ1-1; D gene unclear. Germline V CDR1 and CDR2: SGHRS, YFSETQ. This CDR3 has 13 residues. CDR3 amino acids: CASSVDGPTTPLF. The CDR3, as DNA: TGCGCCAGCAGCGTAGACGGCCCAACAACCCCACTCTTT.

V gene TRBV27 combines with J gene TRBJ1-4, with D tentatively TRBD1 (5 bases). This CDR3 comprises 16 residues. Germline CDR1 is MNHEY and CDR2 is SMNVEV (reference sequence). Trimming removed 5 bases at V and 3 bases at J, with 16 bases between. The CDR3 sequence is CASSPIILGANEKLFF. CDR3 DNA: TGTGCCAGCAGTCCTATAATACTGGGGGCTAATGAAAAACTGTTTTTT.

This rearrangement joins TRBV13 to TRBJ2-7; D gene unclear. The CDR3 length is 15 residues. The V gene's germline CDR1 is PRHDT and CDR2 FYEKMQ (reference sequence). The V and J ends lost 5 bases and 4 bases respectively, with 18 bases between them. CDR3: CASSRISPPPYEQYF. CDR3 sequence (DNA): TGTGCCAGCAGCCGCATCAGCCCTCCGCCTTACGAGCAGTACTTC.

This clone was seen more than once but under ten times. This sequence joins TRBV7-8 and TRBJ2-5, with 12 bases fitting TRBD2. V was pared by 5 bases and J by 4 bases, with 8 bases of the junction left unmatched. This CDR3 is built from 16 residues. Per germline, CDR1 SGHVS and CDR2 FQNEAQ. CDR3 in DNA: TGTGCCAGCAGCCAGCCTAGCGGGAGGGCCCTAGAGACCCAGTACTTC. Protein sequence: CASSQPSGRALETQYF.

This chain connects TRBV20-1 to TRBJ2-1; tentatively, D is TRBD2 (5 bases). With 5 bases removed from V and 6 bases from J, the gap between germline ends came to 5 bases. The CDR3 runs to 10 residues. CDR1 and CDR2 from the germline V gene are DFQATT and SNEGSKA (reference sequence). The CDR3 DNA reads TGCAGTGCTGGACTCAATGAGCAGTTCTTC. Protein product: CSAGLNEQFF.

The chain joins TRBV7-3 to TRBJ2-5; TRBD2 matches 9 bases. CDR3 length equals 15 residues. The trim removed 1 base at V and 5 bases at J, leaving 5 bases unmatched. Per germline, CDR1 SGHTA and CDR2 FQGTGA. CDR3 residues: CASSLSGREGETQYF. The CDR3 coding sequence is TGTGCCAGCAGCTTAAGCGGGAGGGAAGGCGAGACCCAGTACTTC.

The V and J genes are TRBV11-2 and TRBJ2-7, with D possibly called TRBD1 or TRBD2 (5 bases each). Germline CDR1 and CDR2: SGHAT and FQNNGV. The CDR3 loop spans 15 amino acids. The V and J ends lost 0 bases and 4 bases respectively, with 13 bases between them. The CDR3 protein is CASSLERGFSYEQYF. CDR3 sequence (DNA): TGTGCCAGCAGCTTAGAGAGGGGTTTCTCATACGAGCAGTACTTC.

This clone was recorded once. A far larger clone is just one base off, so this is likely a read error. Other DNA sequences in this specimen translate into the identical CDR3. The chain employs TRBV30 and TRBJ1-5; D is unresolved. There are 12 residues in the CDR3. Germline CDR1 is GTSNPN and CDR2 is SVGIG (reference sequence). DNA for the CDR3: TGCGCCTGGAGTGGGAGCAATCAGCCCCAGCATTTT. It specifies CAWSGSNQPQHF.

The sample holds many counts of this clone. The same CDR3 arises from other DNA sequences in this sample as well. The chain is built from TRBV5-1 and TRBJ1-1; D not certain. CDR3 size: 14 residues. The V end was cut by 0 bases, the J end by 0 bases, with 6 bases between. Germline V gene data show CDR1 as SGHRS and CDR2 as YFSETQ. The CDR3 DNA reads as TGCGCCAGCAGCTTGGTTGCAATGAACACTGAAGCTTTCTTT. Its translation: CASSLVAMNTEAFF. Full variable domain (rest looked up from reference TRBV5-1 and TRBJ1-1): KAGVTQTPRYLIKTRGQQVTLSCSPISGHRSVSWYQQTPGQGLQFLFEYFSETQRNKGNFPGRFSGRQFSNSRSEMNVSTLELGDSALYLCASSLVAMNTEAFFGQGTRLTVV.

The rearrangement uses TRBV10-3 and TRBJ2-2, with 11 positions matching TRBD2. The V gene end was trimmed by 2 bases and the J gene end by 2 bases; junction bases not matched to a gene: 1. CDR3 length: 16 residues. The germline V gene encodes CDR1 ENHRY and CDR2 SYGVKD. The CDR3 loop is CAISELAGGNTGELFF. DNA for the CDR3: TGTGCCATCAGTGAGCTAGCGGGAGGTAACACCGGGGAGCTGTTTTTT.